The 30 T cell receptor beta chains given below trace back to one sample, sequenced in a study of T cell changes during pregnancy in multiple sclerosis. The repertoire was sequenced with immunoSEQ multiplex PCR; TCRdb's copy has only in-frame clones and lacks some. Here the sample spans tens of thousands of clones, approximately 94% being singletons. The specimen comprised peripheral blood, sampled in the third trimester of pregnancy. The receptors here all came from a female donor with multiple sclerosis, enrolled in a pregnancy study.

J is TRBJ2-1 and V is TRBV9; 7 bases map to TRBD2. With V trimmed by 7 bases and J by 4 bases, 8 bases remained unmatched. The germline gives CDR1 SGDLS, CDR2 YYNGEE. The CDR3 totals 14 residues. CDR3 protein: CASGGASGYNEQFF. The CDR3 DNA sequence: TGTGCCAGCGGCGGGGCTAGCGGTTACAATGAGCAGTTCTTC.

V gene TRBV11-2 combines with J gene TRBJ1-3; a weak D match, TRBD1 (6 bases). This CDR3 contains 16 residues. Trimming removed 5 bases from V and 0 bases from J, with 14 bases in between. CDR1 is SGHAT and CDR2 is FQNNGV in the germline V gene. In nucleotides, the CDR3 is TGTGCCAGCAGCCCACGACAGGCAAACTCTGGAAACACCATATATTTT. It yields the protein CASSPRQANSGNTIYF.

Written as DNA, the CDR3 is TGTGCCAGCAGTTACTCGACCAGCGGTGAGCAGTTCTTC. Translated, it gives CASSYSTSGEQFF. The chain links TRBV6-6 to TRBJ2-1; weak D call: TRBD2 (5 bases). Germline V gene lookup returns CDR1 MNHNY and CDR2 SVGAGI (reference sequence). Trimming took 0 bases from V and 9 from J, leaving 9 bases between them. CDR3 length equals 13 residues.

The V gene is TRBV6-5, the J gene TRBJ2-7; TRBD1 is a possible D gene (5 bases). CDR1 is MNHEY, CDR2 SVGAGI, per germline. V was shortened by 4 bases and J by 4 bases, with 8 bases between the two germline ends. This CDR3 contains 12 residues. The CDR3 protein is CASSSGKYEQYF. The CDR3 DNA reads as TGTGCCAGCAGTTCAGGGAAGTACGAGCAGTACTTC.

This chain links TRBV7-6 with TRBJ2-3, with D uncertain. V was cut by 4 bases and J by 4 bases, with 6 bases left in between. The CDR3 has 12 residues. Germline V CDR1 and CDR2: SGHVS, FNYEAQ. CDR3 sequence (DNA): TGTGCCAGCAGCTGGAGATCAGATACGCAGTATTTT. It translates to CASSWRSDTQYF.

This chain links TRBV7-2 with TRBJ2-1, with 9 positions matching TRBD2. Germline trimming cut 2 bases from V and 2 bases from J; bases unmatched to any gene: 10. This CDR3 spans 18 amino acids. The germline V gene encodes CDR1 SGHTA and CDR2 FQGNSA. The CDR3, as DNA: TGTGCCAGCAGCTTACCCCCTAGCGGGGTTGGTACCTACAATGAGCAGTTCTTC. The encoded protein is CASSLPPSGVGTYNEQFF.

The chain uses TRBV5-8 and TRBJ2-1, with D tentatively TRBD2 (5 bases). V was cut by 1 base and J by 7 bases, with 12 bases left in between. This CDR3 region has 14 residues. The germline V gene encodes CDR1 SGHTS and CDR2 YDEGEE. The CDR3 loop reads CASSLSIRRNEQFF. The CDR3 nucleotides read TGTGCCAGCAGCTTGTCCATTCGGAGGAATGAGCAGTTCTTC. Combining the CDR3 with reference TRBV5-8 and TRBJ2-1 gives the whole variable domain EAGVTQSPTHLIKTRGQQATLRCSPISGHTSVYWYQQALGLGLQFLLWYDEGEERNRGNFPPRFSGRQFPNYSSELNVNALELEDSALYLCASSLSIRRNEQFFGPGTRLTVL.

This clone qualifies as medium-sized. The chain joins TRBV6-4 to TRBJ1-6, with 8 nucleotides matching TRBD1. Germline CDR1 reads MRHNA; CDR2 reads SNTAGT. CDR3 length: 14 amino acids. V dropped 3 bases and J dropped 5; count of bases not matched to a gene: 0. The CDR3 loop reads CASSEDRDNSPLHF. CDR3 in DNA: TGTGCCAGCAGTGAGGACAGGGATAATTCACCCCTCCACTTT.

The rearrangement joins TRBV6-4 to TRBJ2-5; D is possibly TRBD1 (5 bases). The CDR3 has 17 residues. Trimming pared 4 bases from V and 2 bases from J, leaving 20 bases between. Germline CDR1 and CDR2: MRHNA and SNTAGT. The CDR3 nucleotides read TGTGCCAGCAGTGTCAATACTGGGGCCCGTTCACAAGAGACCCAGTACTTC. Its translation is CASSVNTGARSQETQYF.

The CDR3 loop is CASSIGGLEEKLFF. Written as DNA, the CDR3 is TGTGCCAGTAGTATTGGGGGGTTGGAGGAAAAACTGTTTTTT. The chain recombines TRBV19 with TRBJ1-4; perhaps TRBD1 as D (5 bases). Germline CDR1 reads LNHDA; CDR2 reads SQIVND (reference sequence). Deletions cut 3 bases from V and 8 bases from J, with 13 bases between. The length of the CDR3 is 14 residues. The full variable domain, completed using reference TRBV19 and TRBJ1-4, is DGGITQSPKYLFRKEGQNVTLSCEQNLNHDAMYWYRQDPGQGLRLIYYSQIVNDFQKGDIAEGYSVSREKKESFPLTVTSAQKNPTAFYLCASSIGGLEEKLFFGSGTQLSVL.

V usage is TRBV10-3 and J usage is TRBJ1-5; 8 positions agree with TRBD1. Germline V gene sequence: CDR1 ENHRY, CDR2 SYGVKD. This CDR3 comprises 15 residues. Trimming cost V 6 bases and J 2 bases; bases outside gene matches: 6. This CDR3 is CAISGQGSGNQPQHF. The CDR3 coding sequence is TGTGCCATCAGCGGACAGGGTTCGGGCAATCAGCCCCAGCATTTT.

V gene TRBV28 combines with J gene TRBJ1-2, with TRBD1 identical over 10 bases. The V gene's germline CDR1 is MDHEN and CDR2 SYDVKM. The J segment lost 8 bases and the V segment lost 10 bases, leaving 19 bases of the junction unmatched. The CDR3 extends over 16 amino acids. CDR3 in amino acids: CATCYDPTGGAQGYTF. For the CDR3, the DNA is TGTGCCACGTGCTATGACCCGACAGGGGGCGCTCAGGGCTACACCTTC.

The chain combines TRBV15 with TRBJ2-5, with D maybe TRBD1 (6 bases). From germline, CDR1 is LNHNV and CDR2 YYDKDF (reference sequence). Trimming removed 1 base from V and 5 bases from J, with 8 bases in between. The CDR3 is 13 residues long. The CDR3 DNA follows: TGTGCCACCAGCAGAGTCCAGGGGGAGACCCAGTACTTC. It specifies CATSRVQGETQYF.

This sequence joins TRBV28 and TRBJ2-2, with 11 bases that match TRBD2. Germline V CDR1 and CDR2: MDHEN, SYDVKM. CDR3 length equals 15 residues. V lost 6 bases to trimming and J lost 3 bases; unmatched junction nucleotides: 3. Written as DNA, the CDR3 is TGTGCCAGCAGCTTTAGCGGGAGGGACACCGGGGAGCTGTTTTTT. Translation: CASSFSGRDTGELFF.

The chain's CDR3 is CASSLVAGDGYTF. Here the CDR3 DNA reads TGTGCCAGCAGCTTAGTTGCGGGGGACGGCTACACCTTC. The chain joins TRBV7-9 to TRBJ1-2, with D maybe TRBD1 (5 bases). Germline loops: CDR1 SEHNR, CDR2 FQNEAQ (reference sequence). Deletions cut 1 base from V and 8 bases from J, with 11 bases between. This CDR3 spans 13 amino acids.

V is TRBV10-3 and J is TRBJ2-3, with a possible D match to TRBD2 (6 bases). V lost 10 bases to trimming and J lost 6 bases, with 23 bases between them. This CDR3 is 15 amino acids long. Germline CDR1 reads ENHRY; CDR2 reads SYGVKD. This chain's CDR3 is CATTWSSAGSDTQYF. In DNA form, the CDR3 reads TGTGCCACCACCTGGTCTAGCGCAGGCTCGGATACGCAGTATTTT.

This chain uses TRBV27 with TRBJ1-2; perhaps TRBD1 as D (5 bases). The germline V gene has CDR1 MNHEY and CDR2 SMNVEV (reference sequence). The CDR3 consists of 13 residues. Deletions cut 1 base from V and 8 bases from J, with 11 bases between. The CDR3 reads CASSLYPGYGYTF. The CDR3 DNA reads as TGTGCCAGCAGTTTATATCCAGGGTACGGCTACACCTTC.

The genes are TRBV30 and TRBJ2-5; 11 nucleotides agree with TRBD2. The V and J ends lost 2 bases and 5 bases, in that order; junction bases with no gene match: 7. The CDR3 runs to 15 residues. Per germline, CDR1 GTSNPN and CDR2 SVGIG (reference sequence). CDR3 loop: CAWSRASGGLETQYF. The CDR3, as DNA: TGTGCCTGGAGTAGGGCTAGCGGGGGGTTGGAGACCCAGTACTTC.

This rearrangement joins TRBV15 to TRBJ2-3, with TRBD2 matching over 8 bases. V gave up 0 bases and J gave up 14 bases; unmatched junction bases: 10. The CDR3 is 14 residues long. The germline V gene has CDR1 LNHNV and CDR2 YYDKDF (reference sequence). CDR3 sequence: CATSRDRSSGIWYF. For the CDR3, the DNA is TGTGCCACCAGCAGAGATCGGAGTAGCGGGATATGGTATTTT.

This chain joins TRBV19 and TRBJ2-2, with D perhaps TRBD2 (5 bases). V lost 4 bases to trimming and J lost 3 bases, with 6 bases between them. The CDR3 contains 13 residues. Germline CDR1 reads LNHDA; CDR2 reads SQIVND (reference sequence). The CDR3 nucleotides read TGTGCCAGTAGTACGGACTACACCGGGGAGCTGTTTTTT. Encoded protein: CASSTDYTGELFF.

The V gene is TRBV19, the J gene TRBJ2-5; maybe TRBD1 (6 bases). This CDR3 comprises 14 residues. Germline CDR1 LNHDA, CDR2 SQIVND (reference sequence). V lost 5 bases and J lost 4, with 14 bases in between. The CDR3 reads CASSLQGRVETQYF. The CDR3 region has the DNA TGTGCCAGTAGTTTACAGGGTCGGGTAGAGACCCAGTACTTC.

The rearrangement joins TRBV5-1 to TRBJ2-7, with 9 positions matching TRBD2. The junction had 7 bases not matched to a gene; V was cut back by 0 bases and J by 3 bases. This CDR3 has 16 residues. The germline gives CDR1 SGHRS, CDR2 YFSETQ. Here the CDR3 reads CASSLGAGGPLYEQYF. CDR3 coding DNA: TGCGCCAGCAGCTTGGGGGCGGGAGGGCCACTCTACGAGCAGTACTTC.

The chain joins TRBV15 to TRBJ1-6; D is undetermined. This CDR3 has 14 residues. V lost 0 bases and J lost 9, with 9 bases in between. Germline V gene sequence: CDR1 LNHNV, CDR2 YYDKDF (reference sequence). The CDR3 DNA follows: TGTGCCACCAGCAGAGATCAGGAGGGTTCACCCCTCCACTTT. The encoded protein is CATSRDQEGSPLHF.

This sequence joins TRBV18 and TRBJ1-6; no clear D gene. Looked up from germline, CDR1 is KGHSH and CDR2 is LQKENI. Deletions cut 3 bases from V and 7 bases from J, with 7 bases between. The CDR3 is made up of 13 amino acids. In DNA, the CDR3 is TGTGCCAGCTCACCTGAGATGAATTCACCCCTCCACTTT. Translation gives CASSPEMNSPLHF.

The chain employs TRBV5-6 and TRBJ1-1, with 11 bases fitting TRBD1. The CDR3 is 15 amino acids. Trimming removed 1 base from V and 4 bases from J; junction bases left unmatched: 3. Germline-derived CDR1 and CDR2 are SGHDT and YYEEEE. As DNA, the CDR3 is TGTGCCAGCAGCTTGTTTGGGACAGGGGGCACTGAAGCTTTCTTT. It yields the protein CASSLFGTGGTEAFF.

The chain links TRBV18 to TRBJ2-3; TRBD2 matches at 9 bases. From germline, CDR1 is KGHSH and CDR2 LQKENI. The V and J ends lost 1 base and 0 bases, in that order; junction bases with no gene match: 5. The CDR3 contains 17 residues. In DNA, the CDR3 is TGTGCCAGCTCACCACTGAGCGGGGGGACTAGCACAGATACGCAGTATTTT. Translation: CASSPLSGGTSTDTQYF. Full variable domain (missing parts from reference TRBV18 and TRBJ2-3): NAGVMQNPRHLVRRRGQEARLRCSPMKGHSHVYWYRQLPEEGLKFMVYLQKENIIDESGMPKERFSAEFPKEGPSILRIQQVVRGDSAAYFCASSPLSGGTSTDTQYFGPGTRLTVL.

V is TRBV29-1 and J is TRBJ2-2; weak D call: TRBD1 (6 bases). The CDR3 contains 13 residues. Looked up from germline, CDR1 is SQVTM and CDR2 is ANQGSEA. Trimming took 3 bases from V and 8 from J, leaving 13 bases between them. CDR3 loop: CSVDRGRTGELFF. For the CDR3, the DNA is TGCAGCGTTGACAGGGGAAGAACTGGGGAGCTGTTTTTT.

The chain links TRBV7-9 to TRBJ1-5; the D gene is possibly TRBD1 (6 bases). The CDR3 is 15 residues long. The V end was cut by 5 bases, the J end by 5 bases, with 16 bases between. Looked up from germline, CDR1 is SEHNR and CDR2 is FQNEAQ (reference sequence). CDR3 region: CASSLGQGTDQPQHF. The CDR3 DNA follows: TGTGCCAGCAGCCTGGGGCAGGGGACCGATCAGCCCCAGCATTTT. The variable domain in full, with the rest retrieved from reference TRBV7-9 and TRBJ1-5, is DTGVSQNPRHKITKRGQNVTFRCDPISEHNRLYWYRQTLGQGPEFLTYFQNEAQLEKSRLLSDRFSAERPKGSFSTLEIQRTEQGDSAMYLCASSLGQGTDQPQHFGDGTRLSIL.

The J gene is TRBJ1-5, the V gene TRBV6-6; no clear D gene. Germline values: CDR1 MNHNY, CDR2 SVGAGI (reference sequence). V shed 6 bases and J shed 3 bases, with 15 bases lying between them. The CDR3 runs 15 residues. The CDR3 loop reads CASSPIARYNQPQHF. DNA for the CDR3: TGTGCCAGCAGCCCAATCGCCAGATACAATCAGCCCCAGCATTTT.

J is TRBJ1-5 and V is TRBV2; D is possibly TRBD1 (6 bases). Trimming left V 6 bases short and J 3 bases short, with 12 bases between. CDR3 length: 14 residues. Germline V gene lookup returns CDR1 SNHLY and CDR2 FYNNEI. For the CDR3, the DNA is TGTGCCAGCAGCGTTACAGGGTACAATCAGCCCCAGCATTTT. It specifies CASSVTGYNQPQHF. Full variable domain (rest looked up from reference TRBV2 and TRBJ1-5): EPEVTQTPSHQVTQMGQEVILRCVPISNHLYFYWYRQILGQKVEFLVSFYNNEISEKSEIFDDQFSVERPDGSNFTLKIRSTKLEDSAMYFCASSVTGYNQPQHFGDGTRLSIL.